The 21 T cell receptor beta chains reported below all come from one sample, sequenced in a study of cytomegalovirus exposure and HLA in healthy donors. Primers included in the PCR were 60 Vbeta and 13 Jbeta primers. Libraries were prepared by immunoSEQ multiplex PCR; TCRdb keeps only in-frame clonotypes and omits some of them. Of about 150,000 clones listed, roughly 75% are singletons. Material for sequencing was PBMCs. These receptors came from a man in his late teens or twenties in good health and CMV-seronegative.

The V and J genes are TRBV6-5 and TRBJ2-7, with D perhaps matching TRBD1 (5 bases). The germline V and J ends were trimmed by 0 bases and 12 bases, with 9 bases remaining between them. The CDR3 consists of 11 residues. CDR1 is MNHEY and CDR2 is SVGAGI in the germline V gene. CDR3: CASSYSGRPYF. The CDR3 region has the DNA TGTGCCAGCAGTTACTCGGGGCGGCCGTACTTC.

J is TRBJ2-1 and V is TRBV9, with 7 positions matching TRBD2. Germline CDR1 and CDR2: SGDLS and YYNGEE. V gave up 0 bases and J gave up 7 bases; unmatched junction bases: 10. The CDR3 runs 16 residues. CDR3 coding DNA: TGTGCCAGCAGCGTAGTTGGGCGGGAGTGGGGTAATGAGCAGTTCTTC. Amino acids: CASSVVGREWGNEQFF.

V and J are TRBV7-2 and TRBJ1-2; no clear D gene. The CDR3 is made up of 15 amino acids. CDR1 is SGHTA and CDR2 is FQGNSA in the germline V gene. Trimming took off 3 bases at V and 3 bases at J, with 14 bases between the two ends. Written as DNA, the CDR3 is TGTGCCAGCAGCTTTATGGCAATCCTCGACTATGGCTACACCTTC. Protein product: CASSFMAILDYGYTF. Complete variable domain (other parts from reference TRBV7-2 and TRBJ1-2): GAGVSQSPSNKVTEKGKDVELRCDPISGHTALYWYRQSLGQGLEFLIYFQGNSAPDKSGLPSDRFSAERTGGSVSTLTIQRTQQEDSAVYLCASSFMAILDYGYTFGSGTRLTVV.

The V gene is TRBV4-1, the J gene TRBJ1-3; D perhaps matches TRBD1 (5 bases). CDR3 length: 15 residues. Looked up from germline, CDR1 is MGHRA and CDR2 is YSYEKL. V was pared by 0 bases and J by 2 bases, with 8 bases between. The CDR3 nucleotides read TGCGCCAGCAGCCAAGAGGACACTCCTGGAAACACCATATATTTT. This codes for CASSQEDTPGNTIYF.

This clone was seen only a few times. The V gene is TRBV5-4, the J gene TRBJ1-1; TRBD1 matches 7 bases. The junction had 8 bases not matched to a gene; V was cut back by 4 bases and J by 2 bases. The germline V gene has CDR1 SGHNT and CDR2 YYREEE (reference sequence). This CDR3 contains 15 residues. CDR3 protein: CASSIRTGSNTEAFF. The CDR3 DNA reads TGTGCCAGCAGCATAAGGACAGGTTCAAACACTGAAGCTTTCTTT.

The chain uses TRBV7-9 and TRBJ2-5; 9 nucleotides line up with TRBD2. The CDR3 is made up of 16 amino acids. With V trimmed by 5 bases and J by 5 bases, 12 bases remained unmatched. Germline loops: CDR1 SEHNR, CDR2 FQNEAQ (reference sequence). CDR3 in DNA: TGTGCCAGCAGCACCCGGGCTAGCGGGGATCGGGAGACCCAGTACTTC. It is translated as CASSTRASGDRETQYF.

The chain has TRBV19 and TRBJ2-7; TRBD2 is a possible D gene (5 bases). The ends were cut back, 4 bases at V and 2 bases at J, with 9 bases in the middle. The germline gives CDR1 LNHDA, CDR2 SQIVND (reference sequence). The CDR3 is 13 amino acids. The CDR3 sequence: CASSRQTTYEQYF. The DNA for the CDR3 is TGTGCCAGTAGTAGGCAGACTACCTACGAGCAGTACTTC.

This chain uses TRBV27 with TRBJ2-1, with 9 bases lining up with TRBD2. The V gene end was trimmed by 2 bases and the J gene end by 10 bases; junction bases not matched to a gene: 12. The V gene's germline CDR1 is MNHEY and CDR2 SMNVEV (reference sequence). The length of the CDR3 is 16 residues. The CDR3 sequence is CASSLEAGGQVGEQFF. Written as DNA, the CDR3 is TGTGCCAGCAGTTTAGAGGCGGGAGGGCAGGTGGGGGAGCAGTTCTTC.

To note about this clone: A read error may produce the germline difference seen at one junction end. This rearrangement joins TRBV7-9 to TRBJ2-7; TRBD2 matches 7 bases. This CDR3 contains 15 residues. The germline CDR1 and CDR2 sequences are SEHNR and FQNEAQ (reference sequence). The CDR3 nucleotides are TGTTCCAGCACCTCGACTAGCCGCTACCCCTACGAGCAGTACTTC. Its protein is CSSTSTSRYPYEQYF. The full variable domain, rest sourced from reference TRBV7-9 and TRBJ2-7, is DTGVSQNPRHKITKRGQNVTFRCDPISEHNRLYWYRQTLGQGPEFLTYFQNEAQLEKSRLLSDRFSAERPKGSFSTLEIQRTEQGDSAMYLCSSTSTSRYPYEQYFGPGTRLTVT.

This clone has a count of ten or more. The V and J genes are TRBV2 and TRBJ1-1, with D perhaps matching TRBD1 (5 bases). The CDR3 loop spans 11 amino acids. V lost 3 bases, J lost 10 bases, and 9 bases lay in between. Germline CDR1 and CDR2: SNHLY and FYNNEI. CDR3 nucleotide sequence: TGTGCCAGCAGTGACCGGGGGGTAGCTTTCTTT. Translating gives CASSDRGVAFF.

The rearrangement links TRBV14 to TRBJ2-5, with TRBD2 matching 13 bases. Germline CDR1 reads SGHDN; CDR2 reads FVKESK. This CDR3 spans 17 amino acids. J was trimmed by 4 bases and V by 3 bases; bases with no gene match: 8. DNA for the CDR3: TGTGCCAGCAGCCAGTTACTAGCGGGAGGGCCAGGAGAGACCCAGTACTTC. Encoded protein: CASSQLLAGGPGETQYF.

The chain combines TRBV27 with TRBJ2-7; D remains unclear. Germline V gene sequence: CDR1 MNHEY, CDR2 SMNVEV (reference sequence). V was cut by 6 bases and J by 3 bases, with 12 bases left in between. CDR3 length: 13 residues. The CDR3 nucleotides are TGTGCCAGCAGCTCACAGACGGACTACGAGCAGTACTTC. Residues: CASSSQTDYEQYF.

V gene TRBV28 combines with J gene TRBJ1-2; the match to TRBD1 covers 10 bases. The CDR3 sequence is 14 residues long. Germline V lookup: CDR1 MDHEN, CDR2 SYDVKM. J lost 3 bases, V lost 7 bases, and 5 bases had no gene match. The chain's CDR3 is CASTSGTGDYGYTF. CDR3 nucleotides: TGTGCCAGCACTTCCGGGACAGGGGACTATGGCTACACCTTC.

This clone has a handful of counts. The V and J genes are TRBV7-2 and TRBJ1-1; a weak D match, TRBD1 (6 bases). The V end lost 5 bases, the J end lost 1 base, and 8 bases lay between the germline ends. This CDR3 spans 13 amino acids. Germline V gives CDR1 SGHTA, CDR2 FQGNSA. Written as DNA, the CDR3 is TGTGCCAGCAGCACGGGACAGAACACTGAAGCTTTCTTT. It is translated as CASSTGQNTEAFF.

In its sample, this clone was seen many times. This chain joins TRBV28 and TRBJ2-7, with 7 bases fitting TRBD2. V dropped 7 bases and J dropped 6; count of bases not matched to a gene: 12. This CDR3 has 14 residues. Germline V gene data show CDR1 as MDHEN and CDR2 as SYDVKM. The CDR3 DNA is TGTGCCAGCACCCCCAGCGGGATCCTGGGCGAGCAGTACTTC. As protein: CASTPSGILGEQYF.

The count of this clone is one. The gene calls are TRBV4-3 and TRBJ2-5, with D perhaps TRBD1 (6 bases). V shed 1 base and J shed 5 bases, with 8 bases lying between them. Germline V gene sequence: CDR1 LGHNA, CDR2 YSLEER. The CDR3 runs to 13 residues. The CDR3 region has the DNA TGCGCCAGCAGCCAAGGGGGGCATGAGACCCAGTACTTC. Protein: CASSQGGHETQYF.

CDR3 sequence (DNA): TGTGCCAGCAGCCCCCCTTACACTGAAGCTTTCTTT. Translated, it gives CASSPPYTEAFF. This chain links TRBV7-9 with TRBJ1-1; D not certain. Germline-derived CDR1 and CDR2 are SEHNR and FQNEAQ (reference sequence). Trimming stripped 5 bases from V and 3 bases from J, with 7 bases between. The CDR3 covers 12 residues.

The chain employs TRBV27 and TRBJ2-7; 8 bases are shared with TRBD2. The V gene end was trimmed by 5 bases and the J gene end by 9 bases; junction bases not matched to a gene: 12. Germline CDR1 MNHEY, CDR2 SMNVEV (reference sequence). CDR3 length: 14 amino acids. CDR3 in amino acids: CASSPLSGSGGQYF. The CDR3, as DNA: TGTGCCAGCAGTCCCCTCAGCGGGAGCGGGGGGCAGTACTTC.

The chain employs TRBV7-9 and TRBJ2-7; no reliable D call. The CDR3 is 12 residues long. Trimming shortened V by 8 bases and J by 3 bases, and 11 bases separated the two germline ends. Germline CDR1 and CDR2: SEHNR and FQNEAQ (reference sequence). In DNA, the CDR3 is TGTGCCAGCCACGGAGCCGACTACGAGCAGTACTTC. This codes for CASHGADYEQYF. The full variable domain, completed using reference TRBV7-9 and TRBJ2-7, is DTGVSQNPRHKITKRGQNVTFRCDPISEHNRLYWYRQTLGQGPEFLTYFQNEAQLEKSRLLSDRFSAERPKGSFSTLEIQRTEQGDSAMYLCASHGADYEQYFGPGTRLTVT.

The rearrangement uses TRBV9 and TRBJ2-1, with D perhaps TRBD1 (5 bases). CDR3 length equals 13 residues. Trimming stripped 9 bases from V and 4 bases from J, with 14 bases between. Per germline, CDR1 SGDLS and CDR2 YYNGEE. The CDR3 DNA follows: TGTGCCAAGCAGGGCCCGAATTACAATGAGCAGTTCTTC. This sequence encodes CAKQGPNYNEQFF.

Only a few counts were recorded for this clone. The rearrangement joins TRBV4-3 to TRBJ2-7, with 12 bases matching TRBD2. The CDR3 sequence is 15 residues long. V lost 3 bases to trimming and J lost 6 bases; unmatched junction nucleotides: 6. CDR1 is LGHNA, CDR2 YSLEER, per germline. The CDR3 DNA reads as TGCGCCAGCAGCCATAGGACTAGCGGGGCGGGCGAGCAGTACTTC. Its translation is CASSHRTSGAGEQYF.